This T cell receptor beta chain originates from a study of blood T cell repertoires in COVID-19. Looking at the study overall: Samples taken during acute and convalescent COVID-19 were collected in the United States, Italy and Spain. Sample material is recorded as cDNA or gDNA derived from T cells, B-cell-depleted T cells, or PBMCs.

In the study's own analysis: By means of reference gene primer amplification, nucleated cell counts were estimated. Profiled with immunoSEQ multiplex PCR; TCRdb holds only in-frame clones, not every one. Clone size and V and J calls were adopted from that table, with D and trimming inferred from the DNA. The sample lists roughly 52,000 clones; around 90% were seen once. The V and J ends lost 4 bases and 4 bases respectively, with 11 bases between them. The CDR3 sequence is 13 residues long. Germline V gene data show CDR1 as SQVTM and CDR2 as ANQGSEA. V gene TRBV29-1 combines with J gene TRBJ2-1; possibly TRBD1 for D (5 bases). The receptor was derived from a woman of 80 years or more with acute or convalescent COVID-19. Material for sequencing was peripheral blood. The CDR3 sequence: CSVGQGPYNEQFF. CDR3 sequence (DNA): TGCAGCGTTGGGCAGGGTCCGTACAATGAGCAGTTCTTC.